One sample yielded the 21 T cell receptor beta chains listed below, sequenced in a study of T cell responses to AZD1222 COVID-19 vaccine. Data came from immunoSEQ multiplex PCR; TCRdb stores just in-frame clones and leaves some out. The sample includes approximately 81,000 clones, about 90% seen only once; the top ten take 4.5% to 5.5%. The sample in question was peripheral blood, obtained on day 0 of MenACWY control vaccination. The receptors stem from an adult in good health.

The V gene is TRBV12-3 or TRBV12-4, the J gene TRBJ1-2; D is possibly TRBD1 (5 bases). The CDR3 consists of 13 residues. Trimming took off 6 bases at V and 4 bases at J, with 12 bases between the two ends. CDR3 coding DNA: TGTGCCAGCAGCCCGGACAAGACCTATGGCTACACCTTC. This translates into CASSPDKTYGYTF.

The V and J genes are TRBV7-8 and TRBJ1-6; no reliable D call. This CDR3 has 12 amino acids. V gave up 1 base and J gave up 11 bases, with 6 bases separating them. From germline, CDR1 is SGHVS and CDR2 FQNEAQ. In DNA, the CDR3 is TGTGCCAGCAGCTTAGGGGATACACCCCTCCACTTT. This translates into CASSLGDTPLHF.

The chain uses TRBV7-8 and TRBJ1-1; 8 bases match TRBD1. The V gene end was trimmed by 1 base and the J gene end by 10 bases; junction bases not matched to a gene: 8. Looked up from germline, CDR1 is SGHVS and CDR2 is FQNEAQ. This CDR3 comprises 14 residues. CDR3 in DNA: TGTGCCAGCAGCTTAGGGACAGGGAGTAATAGAGCTTTCTTT. This codes for CASSLGTGSNRAFF.

This rearrangement joins TRBV21-1 to TRBJ2-3; the table's D call TRBD2 went unverified against the DNA. TRBV21-1 is designated a pseudogene. The CDR3 length is 18 residues. The CDR3 loop is CASSKGRGGPFSHGTQYF. In DNA, the CDR3 is TGTGCCAGCAGCAAAGGTCGGGGGGGGCCGTTTTCCCATGGTACGCAGTATTTT.

The chain couples TRBV5-6 to TRBJ1-1; no clear D. Looked up from germline, CDR1 is SGHDT and CDR2 is YYEEEE. The CDR3 covers 14 residues. Trimming shortened V by 0 bases and J by 1 base, and 7 bases separated the two germline ends. The CDR3 nucleotides are TGTGCCAGCAGCTTGGCTACGGGGAACACTGAAGCTTTCTTT. It codes for CASSLATGNTEAFF.

The genes are TRBV5-4 and TRBJ1-2; tentatively, D is TRBD1 (5 bases). CDR1 is SGHNT, CDR2 YYREEE, per germline (reference sequence). The V end lost 7 bases, the J end lost 7 bases, and 23 bases lay between the germline ends. This CDR3 is 15 amino acids long. The CDR3: CASHRGGYPEGGYTF. CDR3 nucleotide sequence: TGTGCCAGCCATCGGGGCGGTTACCCGGAGGGTGGCTACACCTTC.

The chain is built from TRBV10-3 and TRBJ1-3, with D possibly matching TRBD1 (6 bases). This CDR3 is built from 14 residues. The V gene lost 6 bases and the J gene lost 4 bases, with 13 bases spanning the gap. Germline values: CDR1 ENHRY, CDR2 SYGVKD. The CDR3 DNA sequence: TGTGCCATCAGCGCGCCGGGGGGCGGAAACACCATATATTTT. This gives the protein CAISAPGGGNTIYF.

The rearrangement uses TRBV28 and TRBJ2-3; TRBD1 matches at 8 bases. This CDR3 has 17 residues. J lost 0 bases, V lost 2 bases, and 7 bases had no gene match. Germline V gene lookup returns CDR1 MDHEN and CDR2 SYDVKM. The CDR3 sequence: CASSLTRDRPSTDTQYF. CDR3 nucleotide sequence: TGTGCCAGCAGTTTAACCCGGGACAGGCCTAGCACAGATACGCAGTATTTT.

J is TRBJ1-1 and V is TRBV21-1; the D call of TRBD1 is as the table states it, not checked on the DNA. TRBV21-1 is recorded as a pseudogene. This CDR3 contains 15 residues. The CDR3 region has the DNA TGTGCCAGCAGCCCCACAGGTTCGACGGACACTGAAGCTTTCTTT. Protein: CASSPTGSTDTEAFF.

The chain recombines TRBV30 with TRBJ2-7; the D gene is possibly TRBD1 (5 bases). Germline values: CDR1 GTSNPN, CDR2 SVGIG (reference sequence). V was trimmed by 8 bases and J by 0 bases, leaving 11 bases between them. There are 12 residues in the CDR3. This CDR3 is CAQGASSYEQYF. The CDR3 region has the DNA TGTGCCCAAGGGGCATCCTCCTACGAGCAGTACTTC.

Here the CDR3 reads CASSRAAIDTQYF. CDR3 DNA: TGTGCCAGCAGTCGGGCAGCGATAGATACGCAGTATTTT. The rearrangement uses TRBV3-1 (or the pseudogene TRBV3-2) and TRBJ2-3; D not certain. Germline-derived CDR1 and CDR2 are LGHDT and YNNKEL (reference sequence). The CDR3 has 13 amino acids. The V gene lost 6 bases and the J gene lost 5 bases, with 12 bases spanning the gap.

The rearrangement joins TRBV6-2 or TRBV6-3 to TRBJ2-7; a weak D match, TRBD2 (5 bases). V was cut by 5 bases and J by 2 bases, with 10 bases left in between. The CDR3 runs 13 residues. Germline loops: CDR1 MNHEY, CDR2 SVGEGT. CDR3 coding DNA: TGTGCCAGCAGTCCCACTAGAACCTACGAGCAGTACTTC. As protein: CASSPTRTYEQYF.

This chain connects TRBV4-3 to TRBJ1-4; no clear D. CDR3 length equals 14 residues. Trimming shortened V by 3 bases and J by 5 bases, and 10 bases separated the two germline ends. Per the germline V gene, CDR1 is LGHNA and CDR2 is YSLEER. The CDR3 is CASSHRESNEKLFF. CDR3 nucleotides: TGCGCCAGCAGCCACCGGGAGTCCAATGAAAAACTGTTTTTT.

V is TRBV29-1 and J is TRBJ1-2, with D uncertain. Germline V gives CDR1 SQVTM, CDR2 ANQGSEA. This CDR3 is 11 amino acids long. With 5 bases removed from V and 7 bases from J, the gap between germline ends came to 11 bases. The CDR3 sequence: CSVRWAGGYTF. CDR3 coding DNA: TGCAGCGTTCGTTGGGCCGGTGGCTACACCTTC. Together with reference TRBV29-1 and TRBJ1-2, the CDR3 gives the full variable domain: SAVISQKPSRDICQRGTSLTIQCQVDSQVTMMFWYRQQPGQSLTLIATANQGSEATYESGFVIDKFPISRPNLTFSTLTVSNMSPEDSSIYLCSVRWAGGYTFGSGTRLTVV.

The J gene is TRBJ1-1, the V gene TRBV6-1; perhaps TRBD1 as D (6 bases). Germline V gives CDR1 MNHNS, CDR2 SASEGT. The V end was cut by 5 bases, the J end by 8 bases, with 15 bases between. This CDR3 has 13 residues. CDR3 DNA sequence: TGTGCCAGCAGTTCAAACAGGGAGATGGAAGCTTTCTTT. It specifies CASSSNREMEAFF.

The sample holds a few counts of this clone. The rearrangement links TRBV28 to TRBJ1-2; 10 nucleotides align to TRBD1. V was clipped by 3 bases and J by 4 bases; unmatched bases: 5. This CDR3 is 15 amino acids long. Germline V CDR1 and CDR2: MDHEN, SYDVKM. CDR3: CASSFTGQGSYGYTF. CDR3 coding DNA: TGTGCCAGCAGTTTCACGGGACAGGGGTCCTATGGCTACACCTTC.

The CDR3 region is CASSFKGAHEQYF. Written as DNA, the CDR3 is TGCGCCAGCAGCTTTAAGGGGGCCCACGAGCAGTACTTC. V is TRBV5-1 and J is TRBJ2-7; 7 bases align to TRBD1. This CDR3 region has 13 residues. The V gene end was trimmed by 2 bases and the J gene end by 5 bases; junction bases not matched to a gene: 4. CDR1 is SGHRS and CDR2 is YFSETQ in the germline V gene.

This sequence joins TRBV5-1 and TRBJ2-1, with 11 bases aligning to TRBD2. The germline V gene has CDR1 SGHRS and CDR2 YFSETQ. CDR3 length: 15 amino acids. Trimming took 1 base from V and 8 from J; bases not matched to a gene: 5. CDR3 amino acids: CASSLTSGSGDEQFF. The DNA of the CDR3 is TGCGCCAGCAGCTTGACTAGCGGGAGTGGGGATGAGCAGTTCTTC.

The rearrangement joins TRBV7-6 to TRBJ2-2; no clear D. Germline CDR1 reads SGHVS; CDR2 reads FNYEAQ. The CDR3 covers 17 residues. Between the trimmed V and J ends, which lost 2 bases and 3 bases, there was a span of 16 bases. The CDR3: CASSLMPTDSYTGELFF. CDR3 DNA sequence: TGTGCCAGCAGCTTAATGCCCACGGATAGTTACACCGGGGAGCTGTTTTTT.

The rearrangement uses TRBV24-1 and TRBJ2-1, with 12 bases fitting TRBD2. Germline V lookup: CDR1 KGHDR, CDR2 SFDVKD. The CDR3 sequence is 14 residues long. The V segment lost 3 bases and the J segment 9 bases; nucleotides outside the gene matches: 2. Here the CDR3 reads CATSDATSGSEQFF. As DNA, the CDR3 is TGTGCCACCAGTGATGCGACTAGCGGGAGTGAGCAGTTCTTC.

This rearrangement joins TRBV19 to TRBJ1-5; TRBD1 matches 11 bases. Germline CDR1 is LNHDA and CDR2 is SQIVND (reference sequence). The CDR3 length is 14 residues. V lost 3 bases and J lost 7; bases outside the gene matches: 2. The CDR3 region is CASSMGQGGQPQHF. As DNA, the CDR3 is TGTGCCAGTAGTATGGGACAGGGGGGCCAGCCCCAGCATTTT. The variable domain in full, with the rest retrieved from reference TRBV19 and TRBJ1-5, is DGGITQSPKYLFRKEGQNVTLSCEQNLNHDAMYWYRQDPGQGLRLIYYSQIVNDFQKGDIAEGYSVSREKKESFPLTVTSAQKNPTAFYLCASSMGQGGQPQHFGDGTRLSIL.